A few counts support the clone carrying this T cell receptor (beta chain). This record comes from a study of tumor-infiltrating lymphocytes in localized non-small cell lung cancer. Looking at the study overall: Several tumor histologies, both smoking statuses, and some post-neoadjuvant chemotherapy samples were included.

Trimming cost V 2 bases and J 8 bases, with 15 bases left between them. Germline V lookup: CDR1 KGHSH, CDR2 LQKENI. This CDR3 is 14 amino acids long. This table comes from immunoSEQ multiplex PCR, and its TCRdb copy is limited to in-frame clones, with some not included. The sample has 15,000 to 20,000 clones; approximately 79% are singletons. Source material: lung tumor tissue. The clonotype comes from a human donor with non-small cell lung cancer. This chain links TRBV18 with TRBJ1-1; D not certain. CDR3 coding DNA: TGTGCCAGCTCACCAATAGATGGGATGGGGGAAGCTTTCTTT. As protein: CASSPIDGMGEAFF.